The 31 T cell receptor beta chains presented below share a single source sample, sequenced in a study of glioma-infiltrating T cells. The iRepertoire nested amplicon-rescue multiplex PCR amplified TCR alpha and beta CDR3s from RNA. Each CDR3 protein gets one entry after TCRdb re-called the multiplex PCR reads with MiXCR. In the table there are around 390,000 distinct CDR3 sequences, around 38% of which are singletons. Specimen: glioma tissue, nonneoplastic brain tissue, or PBMCs (not recorded which). The receptors come from a human donor with low-grade glioma or glioblastoma, undergoing nonglioma brain surgery, or in good health (not recorded which).

This clonotype was seen many times. The chain employs TRBV28 and TRBJ1-1, with TRBD1 matching over 9 bases. The CDR3 runs to 14 residues. With V trimmed by 2 bases and J by 4 bases, 2 bases remained unmatched. From germline, CDR1 is MDHEN and CDR2 SYDVKM. CDR3 region: CASSLTGGSTEAFF. In DNA, the CDR3 is TGTGCCAGCAGTTTAACAGGGGGCAGCACTGAAGCTTTCTTT.

The V call is TRBV5-1, the J call TRBJ1-1; TRBD1 agrees at 7 bases. The V gene's germline CDR1 is SGHRS and CDR2 YFSETQ. V lost 4 bases to trimming and J lost 1 base; unmatched junction nucleotides: 4. This CDR3 has 14 amino acids. This CDR3 is CASSRRQGNTEAFF. The CDR3 region has the DNA TGCGCCAGCAGCCGCCGACAGGGGAACACTGAAGCTTTCTTT.

This chain connects TRBV7-3 to TRBJ2-1; possible D gene TRBD1, 5 bases. The ends were cut back, 6 bases at V and 3 bases at J, with 15 bases in the middle. CDR1 is SGHTA and CDR2 is FQGTGA in the germline V gene. The CDR3 contains 15 residues. The CDR3 DNA reads as TGTGCCAGCAGGCTTACCGAGACAGACTACAATGAGCAGTTCTTC. Translating gives CASRLTETDYNEQFF.

In its sample, this clonotype was seen once. The chain combines TRBV5-1 with TRBJ1-1, with D perhaps TRBD1 (5 bases). The V end was cut by 4 bases, the J end by 3 bases, with 16 bases between. The CDR3 contains 15 residues. Per the germline V gene, CDR1 is SGHRS and CDR2 is YFSETQ. The CDR3 sequence: CASSHLGTEDTEAFF. For the CDR3, the DNA is TGCGCCAGCAGCCACCTTGGGACGGAGGACACTGAAGCTTTCTTT.

This clonotype was detected once. CDR3 sequence: CASSRVNSKPYNEQFF. CDR3 DNA: TGTGCCAGCAGTCGCGTCAACTCGAAACCCTACAATGAGCAGTTCTTC. The chain has TRBV28 and TRBJ2-1, with D unresolved. Trimming shortened V by 5 bases and J by 2 bases, and 16 bases separated the two germline ends. This CDR3 comprises 16 residues. Germline V gene sequence: CDR1 MDHEN, CDR2 SYDVKM.

The V and J genes are TRBV29-1 and TRBJ2-7; D may be TRBD1 (6 bases). Germline V lookup: CDR1 SQVTM, CDR2 ANQGSEA. This CDR3 is 12 amino acids long. Trimming stripped 7 bases from V and 3 bases from J, with 13 bases between. The CDR3 here is CSAAGGRYEQYF. CDR3 nucleotides: TGCAGCGCTGCTGGGGGCCGCTACGAGCAGTACTTC.

This clonotype appeared a few times. This chain connects TRBV20-1 to TRBJ1-6, with 7 bases aligning to TRBD1. Germline values: CDR1 DFQATT, CDR2 SNEGSKA (reference sequence). This CDR3 contains 15 residues. Losses at the gene ends were 8 bases for V and 5 bases for J; bases not matched to a gene: 12. The CDR3 bases are TGCAGTACGACACGCCCAGGGGGGGATAATTCACCCCTCCACTTT. Translation gives CSTTRPGGDNSPLHF.

The rearrangement uses TRBV7-2 and TRBJ1-2; tentatively, D is TRBD1 (6 bases). Germline-derived CDR1 and CDR2 are SGHTA and FQGNSA. There are 15 residues in the CDR3. V dropped 1 base and J dropped 3 bases, with 12 bases sitting between them. In DNA form, the CDR3 reads TGTGCCAGCAGCTTAGGACAGGCCGTTGACTATGGCTACACCTTC. Its translation: CASSLGQAVDYGYTF.

As regards this clonotype: Given a much more abundant clone one base away, this may be a read error. The chain uses TRBV6-5 and TRBJ2-5; D unclear. Germline CDR1 is MNHEY and CDR2 is SVGAGI. This CDR3 has 14 amino acids. This chain's CDR3 is CASGYGPYQETQYF. DNA of the CDR3: TGTGCCAGCGGTTACGGGCCCTACCAAGAGACCCAGTACTTC.

In this sample, this clonotype turned up a few times. This chain uses TRBV12-5 with TRBJ2-2, with D uncertain. The germline gives CDR1 LGHNT, CDR2 FRNRAP. The CDR3 is 13 amino acids. V lost 3 bases, J lost 4 bases, and 6 bases lay in between. This CDR3 is CASGLGSTGELFF. CDR3 DNA: TGTGCTAGTGGTTTAGGTAGCACCGGGGAGCTGTTTTTT.

In the case of this clonotype: A single base separates this from a much larger clone, so it may be a read error. V is TRBV28 and J is TRBJ2-1; D perhaps matches TRBD1 (5 bases). This CDR3 is 14 amino acids long. Germline-derived CDR1 and CDR2 are MDHEN and SYDVKM. The CDR3 spells CASSFDSSYNEQLF. DNA for the CDR3: TGTGCCAGCAGTTTTGACAGCTCCTACAATGAGCAGTTGTTC.

Concerning this clonotype: This is likely a read error, given that the CDR3 carries no conserved phenylalanine or tryptophan at its end. The chain links TRBV24-1 to TRBJ2-1; D might be TRBD2 (5 bases). Germline lookup yields CDR1 KGHDR and CDR2 SFDVKD. This CDR3 has 15 amino acids. Deletions cut 2 bases from V and 2 bases from J, with 9 bases between. CDR3 nucleotides: TGTGCCACCAGTGATTCTACGGGGACCTACAATGAGCAGTTCTTA. Protein product: CATSDSTGTYNEQFL.

The V gene is TRBV7-9, the J gene TRBJ2-5; D is uncertain. The CDR3 spans 12 residues. V dropped 6 bases and J dropped 3 bases, with 8 bases sitting between them. Germline V CDR1 and CDR2: SEHNR, FQNEAQ (reference sequence). CDR3 residues: CASRGFEETQYF. CDR3 nucleotide sequence: TGTGCCAGCAGGGGATTTGAAGAGACCCAGTACTTC.

This chain joins TRBV25-1 and TRBJ2-5, with TRBD1 identical over 8 bases. This CDR3 is 16 amino acids long. Germline V gene data show CDR1 as MGHDK and CDR2 as SYGVNS. Unmatched junction bases numbered 11, after V lost 4 bases and J lost 4 bases. CDR3 region: CASSALRPGGSETQYF. The CDR3 coding sequence is TGTGCCAGCAGTGCCCTCCGGCCAGGGGGCTCAGAGACCCAGTACTTC.

This clonotype was counted between two and nine times. The chain has TRBV5-4 and TRBJ2-3; maybe TRBD1 (5 bases). CDR1 is SGHNT, CDR2 YYREEE, per germline (reference sequence). With 5 bases removed from V and 2 bases from J, the gap between germline ends came to 6 bases. The CDR3 has 12 residues. CDR3: CASRGLTDTQYF. The CDR3 DNA follows: TGTGCCAGCAGGGGGCTCACAGATACGCAGTATTTT.

The gene calls are TRBV7-2 and TRBJ1-3; a weak D match, TRBD1 (6 bases). Germline CDR1 and CDR2: SGHTA and FQGNSA. The CDR3 length is 15 residues. The V end was cut by 1 base, the J end by 3 bases, with 10 bases between. CDR3 coding DNA: TGTGCCAGCAGCTTAGGAGGGGGGGTTGGAAACACCATATATTTT. This gives the protein CASSLGGGVGNTIYF.

The chain employs TRBV20-1 and TRBJ2-5; D is unresolved. CDR3 length: 11 residues. CDR1 and CDR2 (germline): DFQATT, SNEGSKA (reference sequence). V lost 5 bases and J lost 2, with 6 bases in between. The CDR3 protein is CSADKQETQYF. Here the CDR3 DNA reads TGCAGTGCTGACAAACAAGAGACCCAGTACTTC.

Comment on this clonotype: Just one base apart from a much larger clone, this may be a read error. The chain recombines TRBV6-1 with TRBJ1-2; D may be TRBD1 (5 bases). CDR3 size: 13 residues. V lost 8 bases, J lost 8 bases, and 18 bases lay in between. Germline assignment: CDR1 MNHNS and CDR2 SASEGT. Here the CDR3 reads CASGLGPTGGYTF. Here the CDR3 DNA reads TGTGCCAGCGGCCTGGGACCGACGGGCGGCTACACCTTC.

This chain uses TRBV7-2 with TRBJ1-4, with 8 bases fitting TRBD1. Trimming cost V 5 bases and J 8 bases; bases outside gene matches: 7. Looked up from germline, CDR1 is SGHTA and CDR2 is FQGNSA. The CDR3 runs 14 residues. The CDR3 protein is CASSPRTGMEKLFF. The CDR3 DNA is TGTGCCAGCAGCCCCCGGACAGGGATGGAAAAACTGTTTTTT.

The chain carries TRBV20-1 and TRBJ2-7; the match to TRBD2 covers 12 bases. J gave up 2 bases and V 0 bases, and 8 bases lay outside the gene matches. CDR1 and CDR2 from the germline V gene are DFQATT and SNEGSKA (reference sequence). CDR3 length: 17 residues. The CDR3 nucleotides read TGCAGTGCTAGAGATCTTGCTTCTAGCGGGAGGGCCTACGAGCAGTACTTC. The encoded protein is CSARDLASSGRAYEQYF.

This chain connects TRBV28 to TRBJ2-1; no definite D call. Germline V CDR1 and CDR2: MDHEN, SYDVKM. V was shortened by 5 bases and J by 2 bases, with 25 bases between the two germline ends. This CDR3 comprises 19 residues. The CDR3 here is CASSQDPRRPERPYNEQFF. The CDR3 nucleotides read TGTGCCAGCAGTCAGGATCCTCGGCGCCCCGAACGCCCCTACAATGAGCAGTTCTTC.

The chain couples TRBV12-3 or TRBV12-4 to TRBJ1-1; TRBD1 matches 7 bases. The V segment lost 1 base and the J segment 6 bases; nucleotides outside the gene matches: 8. The CDR3 has 15 amino acids. The CDR3 loop is CASSLGPDRESEAFF. CDR3 bases: TGTGCCAGCAGTTTAGGACCCGACAGGGAATCTGAAGCTTTCTTT.

To note about this clonotype: A much larger clone is a single base away; this may be a read error. The V and J genes are TRBV6-2 or TRBV6-3 and TRBJ1-1; D possibly corresponds to TRBD1 (5 bases). V was cut by 11 bases and J by 5 bases, with 24 bases left in between. The CDR3 is 15 amino acids. Looked up from germline, CDR1 is MNHEY and CDR2 is SVGEGT. This CDR3 is CALRAQAGVFTEAFF. The CDR3 DNA reads TGTGCCTTAAGAGCCCAAGCGGGGGTGTTTACTGAAGCTTTCTTT.

This clonotype was seen repeatedly, ten times or more. This chain uses TRBV7-2 with TRBJ2-3; D is unresolved. CDR1 is SGHTA, CDR2 FQGNSA, per germline. The CDR3 contains 16 residues. The ends were cut back, 5 bases at V and 0 bases at J, with 15 bases in the middle. The CDR3 spells CASSRTWASSTDTQYF. CDR3 DNA sequence: TGTGCCAGCAGCCGCACGTGGGCATCTAGCACAGATACGCAGTATTTT.

With regard to this clonotype: Just one base apart from a much larger clone, this may be a read error. The chain couples TRBV28 to TRBJ2-7, with TRBD2 as a possible D gene (5 bases). CDR1 is MDHEN and CDR2 is SYDVKM in the germline V gene. V lost 1 base and J 6 bases, leaving 7 bases between the germline ends. CDR3 length equals 12 residues. CDR3 in DNA: TGTGCCAGCAGTTTATTGGACTGCGAGCAGTACTTC. This codes for CASSLLDCEQYF.

The chain carries TRBV10-3 and TRBJ1-4; TRBD1 aligns across 8 bases. With 4 bases clipped from V and 1 base from J, the junction kept 2 bases outside the gene matches. Per germline, CDR1 ENHRY and CDR2 SYGVKD. The CDR3 is 15 residues long. The CDR3 DNA follows: TGTGCCATCAGTGTAACAGGGGGAACTAATGAAAAACTGTTTTTT. The encoded protein is CAISVTGGTNEKLFF.

As for this clonotype: A much larger clone sits a single nucleotide away, making a read error possible. The chain combines TRBV6-4 with TRBJ2-1, with a possible D match to TRBD2 (6 bases). The CDR3 loop spans 16 amino acids. Trimming took off 5 bases at V and 1 base at J, with 15 bases between the two ends. CDR1 is MRHNA, CDR2 SNTAGT, per germline. The CDR3 DNA reads TGTGCCAGCAGTCGTAACGGGAGTGGGTCCTACAATGAGCAGTTCTTC. Protein: CASSRNGSGSYNEQFF.

This clonotype has only a few counts. V and J are TRBV2 and TRBJ2-2; 8 bases are shared with TRBD1. After removal of 1 base from V and 4 bases from J, the junction contained 5 bases not matched to a gene. Germline V CDR1 and CDR2: SNHLY, FYNNEI. This CDR3 has 16 amino acids. CDR3 sequence (DNA): TGTGCCAGCAGTGAAGTCAGGGGGCCACGCACCGGGGAGCTGTTTTTT. This translates into CASSEVRGPRTGELFF.

A remark on this clonotype: One end of the junction fails to match germline, which may point to a read error. The CDR3 spells CASSATGTYTDAQYF. For the CDR3, the DNA is TGTGCCAGCAGTGCGACAGGGACCTACACAGATGCGCAGTATTTT. V and J are TRBV2 and TRBJ2-3, with 7 bases identical to TRBD1. CDR1 is SNHLY and CDR2 is FYNNEI in the germline V gene. The CDR3 has 15 amino acids.

The genes are TRBV28 and TRBJ2-6; D unclear. This CDR3 contains 15 residues. V lost 6 bases to trimming and J lost 0 bases, with 9 bases between them. The germline CDR1 and CDR2 sequences are MDHEN and SYDVKM. The CDR3 loop reads CASSPDISGANVLTF. The CDR3 nucleotides are TGTGCCAGCAGCCCCGACATCTCTGGGGCCAACGTCCTGACTTTC.

This clonotype was counted a few times. J is TRBJ1-1 and V is TRBV19; 11 positions match TRBD1. Germline loops: CDR1 LNHDA, CDR2 SQIVND (reference sequence). V trimming: 5 bases; J trimming: 3 bases; junction bases outside the gene matches: 8. This CDR3 is 16 amino acids long. This chain's CDR3 is CASSHRSGQGDTEAFF. Here the CDR3 DNA reads TGTGCCAGTAGTCACCGATCGGGACAGGGGGACACTGAAGCTTTCTTT. Combining the CDR3 with reference TRBV19 and TRBJ1-1 gives the whole variable domain DGGITQSPKYLFRKEGQNVTLSCEQNLNHDAMYWYRQDPGQGLRLIYYSQIVNDFQKGDIAEGYSVSREKKESFPLTVTSAQKNPTAFYLCASSHRSGQGDTEAFFGQGTRLTVV.